This TCR beta chain was sequenced for a study of cytomegalovirus exposure and HLA in healthy donors. This clone was picked up one time. Profiled with immunoSEQ multiplex PCR; TCRdb holds only in-frame clones, not every one. The sample records 200,000 or so clones, around four fifths being singletons. The V segment lost 5 bases and the J segment 0 bases; nucleotides outside the gene matches: 2. Germline CDR1 reads SGHNT; CDR2 reads YENEEA. The CDR3 is 14 amino acids. Sequencing was done on a sample of PBMCs. The rearrangement links TRBV11-3 to TRBJ2-5, with 8 bases lining up with TRBD2. The clonotype comes from a woman under 30 in good health and CMV-seronegative. The CDR3 spells CASSLGLDQETQYF. The DNA of the CDR3 is TGTGCCAGCAGCCTGGGACTAGACCAAGAGACCCAGTACTTC.